Following are 25 T cell receptor beta chains from one sample sequenced in a study of molecular identifiers for immune sequencing clone quantification. From the PCR reads, TCRdb called clonotypes with MiXCR, one entry per CDR3 protein. The table shows about 500,000 distinct CDR3 sequences, with about a fifth occurring only once. Material for sequencing was naive CD8+ T cells from blood, with Jurkat cell RNA spiked in. Sample subset: FACS-sorted CD8+CD4-CCR7+CD45RA+ naive T cells. Receptors originate from a human donor in good health. Some libraries in this study had Jurkat cell RNA spiked in.

For this clonotype: It may be a read error: a sequence one base away is much more abundant. The chain is built from TRBV28 and TRBJ1-1; tentative D call: TRBD1 (5 bases). The CDR3 covers 14 residues. The germline V gene has CDR1 MDHEN and CDR2 SYDVKM. The DNA for the CDR3 is TGTGCCAGCAGTCCCAGGGCCCAGGGCACTGGAGCTTTCTTT. Amino acid sequence: CASSPRAQGTGAFF.

This clonotype was seen a handful of times. The chain recombines TRBV6-2 or TRBV6-3 with TRBJ2-7, with D maybe TRBD1 (6 bases). CDR3 size: 18 residues. Trimming pared 5 bases from V and 0 bases from J, leaving 23 bases between. The V gene's germline CDR1 is MNHEY and CDR2 SVGEGT. This CDR3 reads CASSAFPGTPESSYEQYF. The CDR3, as DNA: TGTGCCAGCAGTGCGTTCCCCGGGACACCTGAGAGCTCCTACGAGCAGTACTTC.

In this sample, this clonotype turned up many times. The germline gene is not matched at one end of the junction; a read error may be the cause. The chain has TRBV29-1 and TRBJ1-1; D not resolved. This CDR3 region has 14 residues. Germline V lookup: CDR1 SQVTM, CDR2 ANQGSEA. This CDR3 is CSVQDIGFTAEAFF. The CDR3 nucleotides read TGCAGCGTTCAAGATATCGGGTTTACTGCTGAAGCTTTCTTT.

The rearrangement uses TRBV28 and TRBJ1-1, with a tentative D call TRBD1 (6 bases). Trimming stripped 2 bases from V and 4 bases from J, with 11 bases between. Germline V gene sequence: CDR1 MDHEN, CDR2 SYDVKM. This CDR3 has 14 amino acids. The DNA for the CDR3 is TGTGCCAGCAGTTTAGACCAGGGGTTCACTGAAGCTTTCTTT. It yields the protein CASSLDQGFTEAFF.

This clonotype turned up a few times. The chain links TRBV4-2 to TRBJ2-7; D possibly corresponds to TRBD2 (6 bases). The V gene lost 6 bases and the J gene lost 2 bases, with 14 bases spanning the gap. Germline V gene sequence: CDR1 LGHNA, CDR2 YNFKEQ. There are 14 residues in the CDR3. DNA for the CDR3: TGTGCCAGCAGTCAGGAGGGCCAAACCTACGAGCAGTACTTC. It yields the protein CASSQEGQTYEQYF.

This clonotype was picked up many times. The chain joins TRBV12-3 or TRBV12-4 to TRBJ2-2; D ambiguous. This CDR3 has 12 residues. Between the trimmed V and J ends, which lost 7 bases and 8 bases, there was a span of 11 bases. CDR3 bases: TGTGCCAGCACCCCCCTTCCGGGGGAGCTGTTTTTT. It encodes CASTPLPGELFF.

This chain joins TRBV7-6 and TRBJ2-5; 8 nucleotides line up with TRBD2. V was clipped by 0 bases and J by 5 bases; unmatched bases: 5. The CDR3 contains 15 residues. CDR1 is SGHVS and CDR2 is FNYEAQ in the germline V gene. CDR3 residues: CASSLALSGGETQYF. In nucleotides, the CDR3 is TGTGCCAGCAGCTTAGCCCTATCGGGGGGGGAGACCCAGTACTTC.

Ten or more counts support this clonotype. The gene calls are TRBV30 and TRBJ2-7; perhaps D is TRBD1 or TRBD2 (5 bases each). V was shortened by 3 bases and J by 3 bases, with 15 bases between the two germline ends. Germline V gene data show CDR1 as GTSNPN and CDR2 as SVGIG (reference sequence). This CDR3 is 14 amino acids long. CDR3 nucleotide sequence: TGTGCCTGGAGCTACTCGGGACCGGACTACGAGCAGTACTTC. Its translation: CAWSYSGPDYEQYF.

This clonotype was observed many times. This rearrangement joins TRBV30 to TRBJ2-3; D could derive from TRBD1 or TRBD2 (5 bases each). The CDR3 length is 17 residues. Trimming removed 1 base from V and 0 bases from J, with 17 bases in between. CDR1 is GTSNPN and CDR2 is SVGIG in the germline V gene (reference sequence). CDR3 residues: CAWSDRGSGASTDTQYF. CDR3 DNA: TGTGCCTGGAGTGATAGGGGAAGCGGAGCTAGCACAGATACGCAGTATTTT.

In this sample, this clonotype turned up a few times. The gene calls are TRBV11-2 and TRBJ1-6; tentative D call: TRBD1 (6 bases). CDR3 length equals 16 residues. The V and J ends lost 3 bases and 9 bases respectively, with 18 bases between them. Germline CDR1 and CDR2: SGHAT and FQNNGV. The CDR3: CASSFPGEEIGSPLHF. The CDR3 bases are TGTGCCAGCAGCTTTCCAGGGGAGGAAATAGGTTCACCCCTCCACTTT.

This clonotype was picked up a small number of times. The chain carries TRBV12-3 or TRBV12-4 and TRBJ2-4; 10 positions agree with TRBD1. V was clipped by 5 bases and J by 3 bases; unmatched bases: 7. The CDR3 length is 16 residues. The CDR3 here is CASSTPGQGGKNIQYF. CDR3 bases: TGTGCCAGCAGTACTCCCGGACAGGGGGGCAAAAACATTCAGTACTTC.

This clonotype was seen ten or more times. This chain links TRBV6-2 or TRBV6-3 with TRBJ1-5, with TRBD1 as a possible D gene (5 bases). Germline V gene data show CDR1 as MNHEY and CDR2 as SVGEGT. V was cut by 5 bases and J by 0 bases, with 11 bases left in between. This CDR3 is built from 15 residues. CDR3 sequence reads: CASSLDSYSNQPQHF. The CDR3 nucleotides are TGTGCCAGCAGTCTAGACAGTTATAGCAATCAGCCCCAGCATTTT.

The gene calls are TRBV24-1 and TRBJ2-5; 13 bases are shared with TRBD2. This CDR3 spans 17 amino acids. Germline values: CDR1 KGHDR, CDR2 SFDVKD. With V trimmed by 3 bases and J by 5 bases, 8 bases remained unmatched. CDR3 in amino acids: CATSDPLAGGPGETQYF. The CDR3 nucleotides are TGTGCCACCAGTGATCCACTAGCGGGAGGGCCAGGGGAGACCCAGTACTTC.

This clonotype was picked up a small number of times. This chain uses TRBV2 with TRBJ2-1; the D call may be TRBD1 or TRBD2 (5 bases each). The length of the CDR3 is 16 residues. V was cut by 4 bases and J by 3 bases, with 16 bases left in between. CDR1 and CDR2 from the germline V gene are SNHLY and FYNNEI. CDR3 sequence reads: CASSGDGDRGYNEQFF. CDR3 in DNA: TGTGCCAGCAGTGGCGACGGGGACCGGGGCTACAATGAGCAGTTCTTC. Together with reference TRBV2 and TRBJ2-1, the CDR3 gives the full variable domain: EPEVTQTPSHQVTQMGQEVILRCVPISNHLYFYWYRQILGQKVEFLVSFYNNEISEKSEIFDDQFSVERPDGSNFTLKIRSTKLEDSAMYFCASSGDGDRGYNEQFFGPGTRLTVL.

This chain joins TRBV13 and TRBJ2-1; tentatively, D is TRBD1 (5 bases). The CDR3 runs 15 residues. Trimming left V 5 bases short and J 4 bases short, with 15 bases between. The germline CDR1 and CDR2 sequences are PRHDT and FYEKMQ (reference sequence). CDR3 sequence reads: CASSPRVLPYNEQFF. The CDR3 region has the DNA TGTGCCAGCAGCCCCAGGGTGTTGCCATACAATGAGCAGTTCTTC.

About this clonotype: This sequence may be a read error, since a much larger clone differs from it by one base. V usage is TRBV23-1 and J usage is TRBJ2-7, with D maybe TRBD2 (5 bases). TRBV23-1 is noted as an ORF with a role that remains uncertain. The CDR3 spans 15 residues. Written as DNA, the CDR3 is TGCGCCAGCAGTCAATGCCTGAGGGAAGTGTACGAGCGGTACTTC. This codes for CASSQCLREVYERYF.

There are a few counts of this clonotype. The rearrangement joins TRBV6-2 or TRBV6-3 to TRBJ2-3; no clear D gene. Per germline, CDR1 MNHEY and CDR2 SVGEGT. The CDR3 runs 14 residues. Trimming took 6 bases from V and 2 from J, leaving 12 bases between them. The CDR3 protein is CASSPGFTTDTQYF. CDR3 sequence (DNA): TGTGCCAGCAGCCCCGGTTTTACCACAGATACGCAGTATTTT.

This clonotype was observed at least ten times. The rearrangement links TRBV5-6 to TRBJ2-3; 9 positions match TRBD2. CDR3 length: 14 residues. V lost 4 bases to trimming and J lost 4 bases; unmatched junction nucleotides: 4. Per germline, CDR1 SGHDT and CDR2 YYEEEE. The CDR3 reads CASSMGLAPDTQYF. CDR3 bases: TGTGCCAGCAGCATGGGACTAGCCCCAGATACGCAGTATTTT.

Many counts were recorded for this clonotype. The V and J genes are TRBV29-1 and TRBJ2-2, with 12 positions matching TRBD2. The CDR3 is 17 residues long. Germline CDR1 SQVTM, CDR2 ANQGSEA. The V gene end was trimmed by 8 bases and the J gene end by 3 bases; junction bases not matched to a gene: 13. The CDR3 reads CSLTLAGGPSDTGELFF. The CDR3 nucleotides read TGCAGCCTGACTCTAGCGGGAGGGCCCTCAGACACCGGGGAGCTGTTTTTT.

The V and J genes are TRBV7-9 and TRBJ2-4; D is uncertain. The CDR3 loop spans 14 amino acids. CDR1 and CDR2 from the germline V gene are SEHNR and FQNEAQ (reference sequence). V was trimmed by 5 bases and J by 5 bases, leaving 13 bases between them. CDR3 sequence (DNA): TGTGCCAGCAGCCTCAAGGAATACCAAAACATTCAGTACTTC. Encoded protein: CASSLKEYQNIQYF.

Many counts were recorded for this clonotype. This sequence joins TRBV18 and TRBJ1-1, with D maybe TRBD1 (5 bases). In germline, CDR1 is KGHSH, CDR2 LQKENI. Deletions cut 3 bases from V and 7 bases from J, with 12 bases between. CDR3 length equals 13 residues. The CDR3 sequence is CASSPRGDVEAFF. The CDR3 coding sequence is TGTGCCAGCTCACCCCGGGGGGATGTTGAAGCTTTCTTT.

This clonotype was observed many times. V gene TRBV15 combines with J gene TRBJ1-1; 8 bases are shared with TRBD1. The CDR3 length is 12 residues. Trimming cost V 9 bases and J 6 bases; bases outside gene matches: 6. CDR1 and CDR2 (germline): LNHNV, YYDKDF (reference sequence). The CDR3 DNA reads TGTGCCACAAGACAGGGGAGCGCTGAAGCTTTCTTT. This sequence encodes CATRQGSAEAFF.

This clonotype appeared a few times. The chain has TRBV24-1 and TRBJ2-2; 13 bases line up with TRBD2. J was trimmed by 5 bases and V by 2 bases; bases with no gene match: 7. Germline assignment: CDR1 KGHDR and CDR2 SFDVKD. The CDR3 consists of 18 residues. In nucleotides, the CDR3 is TGTGCCACCAGTGATTCGCGGACTAGCGGGAGAAAGACCGGGGAGCTGTTTTTT. Protein sequence: CATSDSRTSGRKTGELFF.

This clonotype was counted many times. The chain links TRBV5-4 to TRBJ2-5; 9 bases are a match to TRBD2. The V gene end was trimmed by 2 bases and the J gene end by 4 bases; junction bases not matched to a gene: 3. The germline V gene encodes CDR1 SGHNT and CDR2 YYREEE (reference sequence). The CDR3 runs 14 residues. CDR3 nucleotides: TGTGCCAGCAGCTTTAGCGGGGGAGGAGAGACCCAGTACTTC. As protein: CASSFSGGGETQYF. The full variable domain, completed using reference TRBV5-4 and TRBJ2-5, is ETGVTQSPTHLIKTRGQQVTLRCSSQSGHNTVSWYQQALGQGPQFIFQYYREEENGRGNFPPRFSGLQFPNYSSELNVNALELDDSALYLCASSFSGGGETQYFGPGTRLLVL.

Details on this clonotype: The final CDR3 position lacks the conserved phenylalanine or tryptophan, pointing to a likely read error. The chain has TRBV6-5 and TRBJ1-1, with D maybe TRBD1 (6 bases). Germline CDR1 MNHEY, CDR2 SVGAGI. This CDR3 is built from 16 residues. CDR3 region: CASSYLVGAGETEAFL. In nucleotides, the CDR3 is TGCGCCAGCAGTTATTTAGTGGGGGCAGGTGAGACTGAAGCTTTCCTT.